The TCR beta chain under discussion was sequenced for a study of Ad26.COV2.S vaccination and SARS-CoV-2 variants (dated by TCRdb to the early 2020s). Regarding the study in general: Donors in the vaccine arm were drawn from COV1001, a phase I-IIa trial of Ad26.COV2.S in healthy adults that was multicentre, randomized, double-blind and placebo-controlled. Trial participants were randomized into five groups of five: low-dose or high-dose Ad26.COV2.S given once or twice, or placebo on both occasions. Ad26.COV2.S was given intramuscularly at 5x10^10 or 1x10^11 viral particles, as a single shot or as two shots 56 days apart. The specificity and breadth of SARS-CoV-2-reactive T cell receptors after Ad26.COV2.S vaccination were assessed by TCRbeta repertoire sequencing. A total of approximately 30 samples were included in the TCR-sequenced set, comprising roughly 19 Ad26.COV2.S vaccine recipients, 5 placebo recipients and 8 SARS-CoV-2 convalescent individuals. Throughout the experiments and outcome assessment, investigators stayed blinded to trial group allocation.

At the junction V is shortened by 4 bases and J by 6 bases, with 4 bases in between. The CDR3 contains 11 residues, cysteine and phenylalanine counted. Solely the CDR3 DNA is kept, with 33 bases framed from the first base. CDR1 and CDR2 are read off the germline V gene as SGHAT and FQNNGV. In the paper's terms, the treatment or condition label means: around 19 received Ad26.COV2.S at low or high dose, single or two shots; 5 received placebo; per-sample allocation not given. For vaccine and placebo recipients, the sequenced repertoires came from samples collected on day 63 after the first injection. Cohort 1b enrolled 25 or so adults aged 18-55 years at a single site in Boston, USA, between 29 July and 7 August 2020. As a vaccine, Ad26.COV2.S was a replication-incompetent adenovirus type 26 vector that expressed a prefusion-stabilized SARS-CoV-2 spike protein derived from the original Wuhan strain.

General findings and caveats noted by the study authors: Vaccine and placebo recipients had comparable non-spike TCR breadth, which fits with the vaccine containing only spike. Compared with placebo recipients, Ad26.COV2.S recipients showed higher spike-specific TCR breadth (P = 0.0014). Comparing responses between vaccine doses or regimens was not something the study was powered to do. After vaccination, spike-specific CD8+ and CD4+ T cell responses were reported to show substantial breadth. According to the authors, total T cell responses may have been underestimated by the TCR breadth and depth analyses.

On this clone itself: Its antigen remains undetermined. No clone much larger than this one lies a single base away; base qualities are absent.

TCRbeta CDR3 regions were sequenced with the immunoSEQ Assay. After extraction, genomic DNA underwent amplification by bias-controlled multiplex PCR, followed by high-throughput sequencing. The original pipeline was this. To quantify the absolute abundance of each unique TCRbeta CDR3 region, sequences were collapsed and filtered. T cell fraction was estimated by normalizing TCRbeta template counts to usable DNA, which was measured by amplifying reference genes present in all nucleated cells. Repertoire TCRs were annotated as SARS-CoV-2-specific by exact matching of V gene, CDR3 amino acid sequence and J gene to a known reactive TCR set. The reference SARS-CoV-2 TCR set came from MIRA and was filtered for enrichment in COVID-19-positive ImmuneCODE repertoires, removing public or cross-reactive TCRs. Based on the MIRA antigens, annotated TCRs were further analysed at the level of specific ORF or position within ORF. Depth was the summed frequency of annotated unique rearrangements, while breadth was defined as annotated unique rearrangements over total unique productive rearrangements. TCR breadth was compared between groups using two-sided Wilcoxon rank-sum tests. The table comes from immuneACCESS by way of TCRdb, which keeps in-frame sequences with V and J called. Part of the clones is missing from these tables; in studies checked, under half for an unresolved V gene and the rest for unknown reasons. V and J calls and clone size are given by that table; D and trimming were obtained from the DNA. The sample table holds about 480,000 clones, of which around 85% were seen once. Together, the top ten hold over 10% of the sample.

This receptor chain uses TRBV11-2 and TRBJ2-1, with the identity of the D gene unclear. The clonotype was recovered from a person between 18 and 59 years old who received the Ad26.COV2.S COVID-19 vaccine or a placebo. Sequenced here: peripheral blood, sampled in a trial of Ad26.COV2.S vaccine versus placebo. The CDR3 reads as follows: CASSSINEQFF. The DNA sequence is given as TGTGCCAGCAGCTCCATCAATGAGCAGTTCTTC.